Sequencing of this TCR gamma chain was carried out in a study of gamma-delta chains in newborns, infants, children. For the study at large: Microbial exposure reportedly drives polyclonal innate γδ T cell expansion after birth.

TCRdb applied CATT to the reads for clone calling. The sample consists of 850 to 1,000 gamma-chain clones, 55% to 60% of them appearing once. The CDR3 spans 14 residues. CDR1 is GITISATS and CDR2 is ISYDGTV in the germline V gene (reference sequence). The V gene was identified as TRGV9, while no J gene was called. Sequencing input: blood. The origin of this receptor is a child who was a newborn, infant or young child, either healthy, febrile or measles-vaccinated (not recorded which). The CDR3: CALWQEVGKKIKVF. CDR3 sequence (DNA): TGTGCCTTGTGGCAAGAGGTGGGCAAAAAAATAAAGGTCTTT.